These T cell receptor beta chains were read from a single sample in a study of spatial heterogeneity in lung cancer. TCRdb re-called the 5' RACE reads through MiXCR, storing one row per CDR3 protein. The profile shows some 83,000 distinct CDR3 sequences, 7% to 9% of them singletons. The source material was PBMCs, sampled at surgery. These TCRs come from a male donor with early-stage non-small cell lung cancer. Each CDR3 is given with its conserved first and last residue. D genes are given only for firm matches. Only part of the rows carry a size: once, few, many, or a class if the clone is expanded.

>.|.|TRBV5-4|TRBJ2-7
TGTGCCAGCAGCCTCGACTGGGGCTCCTACGAGCAGTACTTC
CASSLDWGSYEQYF
>.|few|TRBV30|TRBJ1-6
TGTGCCTGGAGGGAACAGGGCCCCCGTTCACCCCTCCACTTT
CAWREQGPRSPLHF
>.|.|TRBV3-1|TRBJ1-2
TGTGCCAGCAGCCAACAAGAACAGGTCTATAGCTATGGCTACACCTTC
CASSQQEQVYSYGYTF
>.|many|TRBV19|TRBJ2-7
TGTGCCAGTAGTATCCGGGACACTACGACCCCCGAGCAGTACTTC
CASSIRDTTTPEQYF
>.|many|TRBV12-5|TRBJ1-1
TGTGCTAGTGGTCCCGCAGGGGCCACTGAAGCTTTCTTT
CASGPAGATEAFF
>TRBD1|.|TRBV7-6|TRBJ1-2
TGTGCCAGCAGCTTAAGGCCAACCGGACAGGGGGCCGATGGCTACACCTTC
CASSLRPTGQGADGYTF
>.|many|TRBV20-1|TRBJ2-3
TGCAGTGCTGGATTGGACTCCAGAAGTGATACGCAGTATTTT
CSAGLDSRSDTQYF
>.|.|TRBV19|TRBJ1-5
TGTGCCAGTAGGGGCAGGGATAGCAATCAGCCCCAGCATTTT
CASRGRDSNQPQHF
>.|many|TRBV28|TRBJ2-1
TGTGCCAGCAGTCCCGGAGTCAGTGAGCAGTTCTTC
CASSPGVSEQFF
>.|few|TRBV20-1|TRBJ1-1
TGCAGTGCTAGAGTCACGCTGGGGTCGGCCGCCCCACCCTTT
CSARVTLGSAAPPF
>.|.|TRBV30|TRBJ2-2
TGTGCCTGGAGTAAATTAGCTCGGAACGGGGAGCTGTTTTTT
CAWSKLARNGELFF
>.|few|TRBV9|TRBJ2-1
TGTGCCAGCAGCGTCGGGGCTGACAATGAGCAGTTCTTC
CASSVGADNEQFF
>.|.|TRBV5-1|TRBJ1-2
TGCGCCAGCAGCTTGGGAAACGCGCCGAACGATGGCTACACCTTC
CASSLGNAPNDGYTF
>TRBD2|many|TRBV4-3|TRBJ2-5
TGCGCCAGCAGCCATTCAGTAGCGGGTCAAGAGACCCAGTACTTC
CASSHSVAGQETQYF
>TRBD2|.|TRBV7-2|TRBJ2-1
TGTGCCAGCAGCTTAGAAGGAGGCGGGAGCTCCTACAATGAGCAGTTCTTC
CASSLEGGGSSYNEQFF
>.|many|TRBV4-1|TRBJ2-1
TGCGCCAGCAGCCAAGATTTGGTGGCGGGGGCACGAGGAAATGAGCAGTTCTTC
CASSQDLVAGARGNEQFF
>TRBD2|.|TRBV20-1|TRBJ2-7
TGCAGTGCTAGGGCACTAGCGGGAGGGCCCGGGGAGCAGTACTTC
CSARALAGGPGEQYF
>.|.|TRBV12-3/TRBV12-4|TRBJ2-1
TGTGCCAGCAGTTTAATGGCGAGGGGGAATGAGCAGTTCTTC
CASSLMARGNEQFF
>TRBD1|few|TRBV7-2|TRBJ2-1
TGTGCCAGCAGATGGACAGGTGGCCCCAATGAGCAGTTCTTC
CASRWTGGPNEQFF
>.|.|TRBV4-1|TRBJ2-7
TGCGCCAGCAGCCAAGAACAGACTTACTACGAGCAGTACTTC
CASSQEQTYYEQYF
>.|many|TRBV18|TRBJ2-5
TGTGCCAGCTCACTCCAAGAGACCCAGTACTTC
CASSLQETQYF
>TRBD1|many|TRBV20-1|TRBJ2-7
TGCAGTGCTAGAGGGGGACAGGGGCAAAGCGAGCAGTACTTC
CSARGGQGQSEQYF
>.|many|TRBV27|TRBJ1-2
TGTGCCAGCAGTTTCGGACGGGGCTATGGCTACACCTTC
CASSFGRGYGYTF
>.|many|TRBV12-3/TRBV12-4|TRBJ2-1
TGTGCCAGCATCGCCGACAGGTTTAGCTCCTACAATGAGCAGTTCTTC
CASIADRFSSYNEQFF
>.|many|TRBV27|TRBJ1-2
TGTGCCAGCATGAGTCAACTTAACTATGGCTACACCTTC
CASMSQLNYGYTF
>.|.|TRBV18|TRBJ1-1
TGTGCCAGCTCGCGAGGGGGGGTGGCAAACACTGAAGCTTTCTTT
CASSRGGVANTEAFF
>TRBD2|.|TRBV14|TRBJ2-7
TGTGCCAGCAGCCAGAGGACTAGCGGGAGTTTTCGCGAGCAGTACTTC
CASSQRTSGSFREQYF
>.|.|TRBV19|TRBJ2-3
TGTGCCAGTAGTATGCTTCCGGGCCCAGATACGCAGTATTTT
CASSMLPGPDTQYF
>.|.|TRBV5-1|TRBJ2-2
TGCGCCAGCAGCTCTGAAAACACCGGGGAGCTGTTTTTT
CASSSENTGELFF
>TRBD2|.|TRBV10-3|TRBJ2-1
TGTGCCATCCGCCCGACTAGCGGGAGGGGAGGTGAGCAGTTCTTC
CAIRPTSGRGGEQFF
>.|.|TRBV20-1|TRBJ2-7
TGCAGTATCCGCGGCGGTTCCTCCTACGAGCGGTACTTC
CSIRGGSSYERYF
>TRBD2|.|TRBV30|TRBJ2-7
TGTGCCGGGACTAAGACCTACGAGCAGTACTTC
CAGTKTYEQYF
>.|.|TRBV7-9|TRBJ1-1
TGTGCCAGCAGTTATACACTGGTCACTGAAGCTTTCTTT
CASSYTLVTEAFF
>TRBD2|many|TRBV12-3/TRBV12-4|TRBJ2-5
TGTGCCAGCCGGTTAGCGGGGGGACAAGAGACCCAGTACTTC
CASRLAGGQETQYF
>.|few|TRBV4-1|TRBJ1-4
TGCGCCAGCAGCCAAGAGGGTTTTAGTTCAACTAATGAAAAACTGTTTTTT
CASSQEGFSSTNEKLFF
>.|many|TRBV7-2|TRBJ1-5
TGTGCCAGCAGCTTATACCGGGATCAGCCCCAGCATTTT
CASSLYRDQPQHF
>.|many|TRBV6-5|TRBJ2-5
TGTGCCAGCAGTGACCCATTTGGGGGAGGAGAGACCCAGTACTTC
CASSDPFGGGETQYF
>.|few|TRBV18|TRBJ2-7
TGTGCCAGCTCACCACTTACGCCCAACGAGCAGTACTTC
CASSPLTPNEQYF
>.|many|TRBV5-1|TRBJ2-7
TGCGCCAGCAGCTACAGTAGCGAGCAGTACTTC
CASSYSSEQYF
>.|.|TRBV5-8|TRBJ1-5
TGTGCCAGCAGCTTGTGGGCCCACAATCAGCCCCAGCATTTT
CASSLWAHNQPQHF
>.|.|TRBV14|TRBJ2-3
TGTGCCAGCAGCCAAGACAGACCCACAGATACGCAGTATTTT
CASSQDRPTDTQYF
>TRBD2|many|TRBV20-1|TRBJ2-3
TGCAGTGCTTCTGTAGCGGGGGTCACAGATACGCAGTATTTT
CSASVAGVTDTQYF